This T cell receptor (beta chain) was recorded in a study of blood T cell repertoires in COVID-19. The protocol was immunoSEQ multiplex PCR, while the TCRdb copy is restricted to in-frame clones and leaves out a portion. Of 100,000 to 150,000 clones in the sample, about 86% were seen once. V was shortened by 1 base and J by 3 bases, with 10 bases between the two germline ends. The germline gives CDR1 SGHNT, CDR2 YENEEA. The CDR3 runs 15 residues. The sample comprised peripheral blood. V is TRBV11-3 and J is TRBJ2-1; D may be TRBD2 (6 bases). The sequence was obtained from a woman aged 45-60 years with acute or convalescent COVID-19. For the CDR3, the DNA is TGTGCCAGCAGCTTAGGGGGACTCCTCTACAATGAGCAGTTCTTC. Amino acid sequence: CASSLGGLLYNEQFF.